These 7 T cell receptor beta chains share one sample of origin, sequenced in a study of cytomegalovirus exposure and HLA in healthy donors. 60 Vbeta and 13 Jbeta primers were used in PCR. Produced via immunoSEQ multiplex PCR; TCRdb's table is partial and in-frame only. This sample has under 200,000 clones, with roughly 68% found just once. The sample comprised PBMCs. The receptors were gathered from a woman in her 30s in good health and CMV-seronegative.

This chain joins TRBV27 and TRBJ2-7; D is perhaps TRBD2 (6 bases). The CDR3 totals 12 residues. V lost 3 bases and J lost 5, with 8 bases in between. The germline CDR1 and CDR2 sequences are MNHEY and SMNVEV (reference sequence). The CDR3: CASSLGGNEQYF. Here the CDR3 DNA reads TGTGCCAGCAGTTTGGGGGGTAACGAGCAGTACTTC.

The V gene is TRBV25-1, the J gene TRBJ2-2, with D perhaps matching TRBD2 (5 bases). CDR1 is MGHDK, CDR2 SYGVNS, per germline. Trimming took 4 bases from V and 1 from J, leaving 7 bases between them. The CDR3 has 14 amino acids. The DNA of the CDR3 is TGTGCCAGCAGTGTCCGGGGGAACACCGGGGAGCTGTTTTTT. It codes for CASSVRGNTGELFF.

This clone was recorded a few times. The V call is TRBV27, the J call TRBJ1-1; perhaps TRBD1 as D (6 bases). The germline V gene has CDR1 MNHEY and CDR2 SMNVEV (reference sequence). CDR3 size: 14 residues. The V end lost 6 bases, the J end lost 4 bases, and 15 bases lay between the germline ends. CDR3 in DNA: TGTGCCAGCAGATTTCAGGGGAGAGGCACTGAAGCTTTCTTT. Translation: CASRFQGRGTEAFF.

This chain connects TRBV5-1 to TRBJ1-4; 7 bases are a match to TRBD1. This CDR3 has 14 amino acids. Germline trimming cut 0 bases from V and 7 bases from J; bases unmatched to any gene: 3. Germline V gene lookup returns CDR1 SGHRS and CDR2 YFSETQ. The CDR3, as DNA: TGCGCCAGCAGCTTGGCAGGGGGGTTTGAAAAACTGTTTTTT. It encodes CASSLAGGFEKLFF.

The V gene is TRBV11-2, the J gene TRBJ2-1, with D perhaps TRBD1 (5 bases). The CDR3 totals 14 residues. Trimming cost V 1 base and J 6 bases, with 10 bases left between them. Germline assignment: CDR1 SGHAT and CDR2 FQNNGV. CDR3 bases: TGTGCCAGCAGCTTAGTAGCAGGGATCAATGAGCAGTTCTTC. Its translation is CASSLVAGINEQFF.

The V gene is TRBV11-2, the J gene TRBJ1-4; 9 bases map to TRBD1. Germline CDR1 is SGHAT and CDR2 is FQNNGV. The CDR3 spans 13 residues. Germline trimming cut 5 bases from V and 7 bases from J; bases unmatched to any gene: 2. The CDR3 loop is CASSRDRAEKLFF. The DNA for the CDR3 is TGTGCCAGCAGCCGGGACAGGGCTGAAAAACTGTTTTTT.

This clone occurred a few times. This chain links TRBV6-1 with TRBJ2-6, with 9 bases matching TRBD1. J lost 2 bases, V lost 6 bases, and 2 bases had no gene match. Germline V gene sequence: CDR1 MNHNS, CDR2 SASEGT. CDR3 length: 15 residues. The CDR3 nucleotides are TGTGCCAGCAGCTGGGACAGGGCTGGGGCCAACGTCCTGACTTTC. Protein: CASSWDRAGANVLTF.